This T cell receptor (beta chain) emerged from a study of cytomegalovirus exposure and HLA in healthy donors. Overall study: The study's early data release held 75 million to 95 million unique TCRs from HLA-typed donors.

Of note for this clone: The antigen is unknown.

This PCR relied on a set of 60 Vbeta primers and 13 Jbeta primers. Here immunoSEQ multiplex PCR was the method, and the copy in TCRdb shows in-frame clones only, minus some. The sample shows 60,000 to 75,000 clones, about three quarters of them seen only once. Overall study findings and caveats: It was confirmed in vitro that a few of the CMV-associated chains were specific for CMV antigens.

V lost 3 bases, J lost 6 bases, and 8 bases stayed unmatched. The CDR3 contains 16 residues. From germline, CDR1 is SGDLS and CDR2 YYNGEE. The chain uses TRBV9 and TRBJ2-3; TRBD2 matches 12 bases. This receptor was obtained from a woman aged 40 to 49 in good health and CMV-seropositive. Material: PBMCs. The CDR3 sequence: CASSAQLAGGDDTQYF. DNA for the CDR3: TGTGCCAGCAGCGCCCAGCTAGCGGGGGGGGATGATACGCAGTATTTT.